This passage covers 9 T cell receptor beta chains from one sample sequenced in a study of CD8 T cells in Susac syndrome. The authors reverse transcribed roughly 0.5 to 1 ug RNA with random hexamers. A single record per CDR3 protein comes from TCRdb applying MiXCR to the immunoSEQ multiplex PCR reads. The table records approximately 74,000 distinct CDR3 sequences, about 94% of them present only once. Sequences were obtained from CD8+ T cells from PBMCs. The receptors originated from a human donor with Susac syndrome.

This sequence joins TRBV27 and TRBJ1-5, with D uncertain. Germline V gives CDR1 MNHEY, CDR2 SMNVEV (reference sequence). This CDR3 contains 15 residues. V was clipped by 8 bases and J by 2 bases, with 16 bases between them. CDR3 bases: TGTGCCAGCCCCCCCTATAGTGAGGGCAATCAGCCCCAGCATTTT. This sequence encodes CASPPYSEGNQPQHF.

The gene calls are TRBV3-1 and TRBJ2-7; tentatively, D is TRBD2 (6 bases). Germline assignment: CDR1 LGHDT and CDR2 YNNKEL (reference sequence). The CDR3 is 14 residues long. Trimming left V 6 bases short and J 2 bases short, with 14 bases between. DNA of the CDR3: TGTGCCAGCAGGTCGACTAGTCCGCCCTACGAGCAGTACTTC. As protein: CASRSTSPPYEQYF.

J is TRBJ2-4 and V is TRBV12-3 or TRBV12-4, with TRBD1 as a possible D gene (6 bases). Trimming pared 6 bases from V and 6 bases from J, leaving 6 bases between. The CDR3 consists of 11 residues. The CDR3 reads CASRDRNIQYF. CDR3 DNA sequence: TGTGCCAGCAGGGACAGAAACATTCAGTACTTC.

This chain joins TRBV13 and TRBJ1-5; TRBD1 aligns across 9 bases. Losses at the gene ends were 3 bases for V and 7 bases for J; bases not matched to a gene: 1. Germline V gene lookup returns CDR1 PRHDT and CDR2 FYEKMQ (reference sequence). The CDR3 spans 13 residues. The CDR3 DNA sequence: TGTGCCAGCAGCTTCGACAGGGGGCAGCCCCAGCATTTT. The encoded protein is CASSFDRGQPQHF.

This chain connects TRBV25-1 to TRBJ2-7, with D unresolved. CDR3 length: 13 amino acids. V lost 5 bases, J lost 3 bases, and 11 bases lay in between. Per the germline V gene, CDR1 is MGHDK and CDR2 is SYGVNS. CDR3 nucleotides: TGTGCCAGCAGTCAAACGGCGGACTACGAGCAGTACTTC. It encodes CASSQTADYEQYF.

CDR3 nucleotides: TGTGCCAGCAGCTTAAGGTTTCCCCAGGGCTACGAGCAGTACTTC. It yields the protein CASSLRFPQGYEQYF. V is TRBV7-8 and J is TRBJ2-7, with D tentatively TRBD1 (5 bases). V lost 2 bases and J lost 3, with 14 bases in between. CDR1 and CDR2 (germline): SGHVS, FQNEAQ. The CDR3 extends over 15 amino acids.

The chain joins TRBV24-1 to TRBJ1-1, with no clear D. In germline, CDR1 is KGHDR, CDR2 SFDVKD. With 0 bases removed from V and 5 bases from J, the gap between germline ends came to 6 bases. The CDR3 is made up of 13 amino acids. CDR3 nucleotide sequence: TGTGCCACCAGTGATTTGTTGGGAACTGAAGCTTTCTTT. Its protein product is CATSDLLGTEAFF.

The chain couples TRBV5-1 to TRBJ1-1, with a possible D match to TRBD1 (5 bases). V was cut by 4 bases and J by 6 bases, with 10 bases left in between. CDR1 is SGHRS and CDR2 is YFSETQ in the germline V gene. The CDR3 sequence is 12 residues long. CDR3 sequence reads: CASSTGTAEAFF. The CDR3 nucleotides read TGCGCCAGCAGCACCGGGACGGCTGAAGCTTTCTTT. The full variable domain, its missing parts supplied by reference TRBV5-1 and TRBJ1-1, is KAGVTQTPRYLIKTRGQQVTLSCSPISGHRSVSWYQQTPGQGLQFLFEYFSETQRNKGNFPGRFSGRQFSNSRSEMNVSTLELGDSALYLCASSTGTAEAFFGQGTRLTVV.

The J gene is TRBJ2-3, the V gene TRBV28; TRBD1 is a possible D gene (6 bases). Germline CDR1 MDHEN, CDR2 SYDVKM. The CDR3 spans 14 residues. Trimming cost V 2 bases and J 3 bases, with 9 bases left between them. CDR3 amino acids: CASSLLQGTDTQYF. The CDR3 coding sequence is TGTGCCAGCAGTTTACTTCAGGGGACAGATACGCAGTATTTT.